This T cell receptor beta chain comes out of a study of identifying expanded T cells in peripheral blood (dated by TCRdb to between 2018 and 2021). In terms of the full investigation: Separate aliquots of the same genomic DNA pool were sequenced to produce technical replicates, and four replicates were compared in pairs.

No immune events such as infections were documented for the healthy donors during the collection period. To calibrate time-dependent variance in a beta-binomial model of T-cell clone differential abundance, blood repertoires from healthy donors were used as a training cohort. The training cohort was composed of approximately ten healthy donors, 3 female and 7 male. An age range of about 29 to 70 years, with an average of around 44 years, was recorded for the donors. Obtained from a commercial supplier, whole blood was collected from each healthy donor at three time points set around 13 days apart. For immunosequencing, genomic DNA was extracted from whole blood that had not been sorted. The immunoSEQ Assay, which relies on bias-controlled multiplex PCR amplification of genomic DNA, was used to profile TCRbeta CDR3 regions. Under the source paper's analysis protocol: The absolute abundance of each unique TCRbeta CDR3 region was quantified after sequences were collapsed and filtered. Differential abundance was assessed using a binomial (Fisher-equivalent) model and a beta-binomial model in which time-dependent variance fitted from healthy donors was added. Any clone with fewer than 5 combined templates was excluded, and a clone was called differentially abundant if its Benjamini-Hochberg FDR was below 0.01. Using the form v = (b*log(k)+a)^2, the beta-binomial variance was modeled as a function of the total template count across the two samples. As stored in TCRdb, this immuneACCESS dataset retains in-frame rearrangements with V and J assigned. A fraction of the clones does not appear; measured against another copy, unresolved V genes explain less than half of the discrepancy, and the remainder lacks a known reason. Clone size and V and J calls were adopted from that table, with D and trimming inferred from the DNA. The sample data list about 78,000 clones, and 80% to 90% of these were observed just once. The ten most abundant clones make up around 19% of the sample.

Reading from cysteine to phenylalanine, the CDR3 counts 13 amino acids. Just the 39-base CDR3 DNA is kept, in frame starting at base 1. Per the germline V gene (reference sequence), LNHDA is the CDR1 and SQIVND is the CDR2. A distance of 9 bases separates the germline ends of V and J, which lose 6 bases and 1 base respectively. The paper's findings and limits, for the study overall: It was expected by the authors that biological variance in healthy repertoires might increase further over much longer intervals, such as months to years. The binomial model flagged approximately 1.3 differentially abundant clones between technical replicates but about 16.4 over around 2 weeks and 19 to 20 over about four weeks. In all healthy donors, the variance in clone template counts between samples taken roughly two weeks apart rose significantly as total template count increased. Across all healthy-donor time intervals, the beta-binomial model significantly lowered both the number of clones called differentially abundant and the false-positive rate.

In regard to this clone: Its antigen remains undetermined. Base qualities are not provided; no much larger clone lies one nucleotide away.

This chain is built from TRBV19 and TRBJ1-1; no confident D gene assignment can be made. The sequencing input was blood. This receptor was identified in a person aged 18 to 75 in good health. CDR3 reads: CASRGISNTEAFF. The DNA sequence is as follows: TGTGCCAGTAGGGGGATTTCGAACACTGAAGCTTTCTTT.